A selection of T cell receptor beta chains follows, all from one sample in a study of blood T cell repertoires in COVID-19. Clones were read by immunoSEQ multiplex PCR, and TCRdb kept only the in-frame ones, dropping some. The table includes about 150,000 clones, over 80% detected once. Material: peripheral blood. The receptors come from a man in his 70s who had recovered from COVID-19. Each CDR3 is given with its conserved first and last residue. D genes are given only for firm matches. Size is omitted from some rows. Given values are once, few, many or a class for expanded clones.

d_call: NA
v_call: TRBV27
j_call: TRBJ1-5
clone_size: NA
cdr3_aa: CASSPRPAASNQPQHF
cdr3_nt: TGTGCCAGCAGTCCCCGTCCGGCGGCTAGCAATCAGCCCCAGCATTTT

d_call: NA
v_call: TRBV11-2
j_call: TRBJ1-5
clone_size: NA
cdr3_aa: CASSLQAMQPQHF
cdr3_nt: TGTGCCAGCAGTTTACAGGCTATGCAGCCCCAGCATTTT

d_call: TRBD2
v_call: TRBV29-1
j_call: TRBJ2-1
clone_size: few
cdr3_aa: CSARGAGVYNEQFF
cdr3_nt: TGCAGCGCCCGGGGAGCGGGAGTCTACAATGAGCAGTTCTTC

d_call: TRBD1
v_call: TRBV7-2
j_call: TRBJ1-5
clone_size: NA
cdr3_aa: CASSFLTGDSNQPQHF
cdr3_nt: TGTGCCAGCAGCTTTTTGACAGGGGATAGCAATCAGCCCCAGCATTTT

d_call: TRBD1
v_call: TRBV10-2
j_call: TRBJ2-7
clone_size: NA
cdr3_aa: CASRPDRFYEQYF
cdr3_nt: TGCGCCAGCAGGCCGGACAGGTTCTACGAGCAGTACTTC

d_call: TRBD2
v_call: TRBV27
j_call: TRBJ2-2
clone_size: NA
cdr3_aa: CASSIAGLGSGELFF
cdr3_nt: TGTGCCAGCAGTATAGCGGGATTGGGTTCCGGGGAGCTGTTTTTT

d_call: TRBD1
v_call: TRBV5-8
j_call: TRBJ1-2
clone_size: NA
cdr3_aa: CASSFGQGYGYTF
cdr3_nt: TGTGCCAGCAGCTTCGGACAGGGCTATGGCTACACCTTC

d_call: NA
v_call: TRBV14
j_call: TRBJ1-2
clone_size: once
cdr3_aa: CASRLNHRDSGHGYTF
cdr3_nt: TGTGCCAGCAGACTAAACCACCGGGACTCCGGGCATGGCTACACCTTC

d_call: TRBD1
v_call: TRBV19
j_call: TRBJ1-2
clone_size: NA
cdr3_aa: CASSDRAYGYTF
cdr3_nt: TGTGCCAGTAGTGACAGGGCCTATGGCTACACCTTC

d_call: NA
v_call: TRBV6-5
j_call: TRBJ2-5
clone_size: NA
cdr3_aa: CASKAGIPQETQYF
cdr3_nt: TGTGCCAGCAAGGCGGGAATCCCTCAAGAGACCCAGTACTTC

d_call: TRBD2
v_call: TRBV6-6
j_call: TRBJ2-1
clone_size: NA
cdr3_aa: CASSPAGTSGRGEQFF
cdr3_nt: TGTGCCAGCAGCCCGGCGGGGACTAGTGGTCGAGGTGAGCAGTTCTTC

d_call: NA
v_call: TRBV28
j_call: TRBJ1-2
clone_size: NA
cdr3_aa: CASSSASGDGYTF
cdr3_nt: TGTGCCAGCAGTTCTGCCTCGGGGGATGGCTACACCTTC

d_call: NA
v_call: TRBV6-5
j_call: TRBJ1-1
clone_size: NA
cdr3_aa: CASSYSFKGWDTEAFF
cdr3_nt: TGTGCCAGCAGTTACTCGTTCAAGGGGTGGGACACTGAAGCTTTCTTT

d_call: NA
v_call: TRBV7-9
j_call: TRBJ2-1
clone_size: NA
cdr3_aa: CASSFTNNEQFF
cdr3_nt: TGTGCCAGCAGCTTTACAAACAATGAGCAGTTCTTC

d_call: TRBD2
v_call: TRBV19
j_call: TRBJ2-1
clone_size: NA
cdr3_aa: CASSIGVAGGNEQFF
cdr3_nt: TGTGCCAGTAGTATAGGGGTAGCGGGAGGGAATGAGCAGTTCTTC

d_call: NA
v_call: TRBV5-1
j_call: TRBJ2-1
clone_size: NA
cdr3_aa: CASSTPPSNEQFF
cdr3_nt: TGCGCCAGCAGCACGCCGCCCAGCAATGAGCAGTTCTTC

d_call: NA
v_call: TRBV7-2
j_call: TRBJ1-6
clone_size: NA
cdr3_aa: CASSLSHRGNSPLHF
cdr3_nt: TGTGCCAGCAGCCTTTCCCACCGGGGGAACTCACCCCTCCACTTT

d_call: TRBD1
v_call: TRBV5-1
j_call: TRBJ1-4
clone_size: few
cdr3_aa: CASSLGNTGGEKLFF
cdr3_nt: TGCGCCAGCAGCTTGGGAAATACAGGGGGCGAAAAACTGTTTTTT

d_call: NA
v_call: TRBV5-8
j_call: TRBJ1-2
clone_size: NA
cdr3_aa: CASSFRTVPDYGYTF
cdr3_nt: TGTGCCAGCAGCTTCAGGACAGTGCCTGACTATGGCTACACCTTC

d_call: TRBD2
v_call: TRBV5-4
j_call: TRBJ2-2
clone_size: few
cdr3_aa: CASSPGTSGIEAGELFF
cdr3_nt: TGTGCCAGCAGTCCGGGGACTAGCGGGATAGAGGCCGGGGAGCTGTTTTTT

d_call: NA
v_call: TRBV7-8
j_call: TRBJ2-3
clone_size: once
cdr3_aa: CASSHRTAADTQYF
cdr3_nt: TGTGCCAGCAGCCATAGGACTGCTGCAGATACGCAGTATTTT

d_call: NA
v_call: TRBV5-5
j_call: TRBJ1-6
clone_size: NA
cdr3_aa: CASSWGQGHSPLHF
cdr3_nt: TGTGCCAGCAGCTGGGGGCAGGGTCATTCACCCCTCCACTTT

d_call: TRBD2
v_call: TRBV7-9
j_call: TRBJ2-3
clone_size: NA
cdr3_aa: CASSSLAGSTDTQYF
cdr3_nt: TGTGCCAGCAGCTCCTTAGCGGGGAGCACAGATACGCAGTATTTT

d_call: NA
v_call: TRBV10-3
j_call: TRBJ1-1
clone_size: NA
cdr3_aa: CAISEQGNTEAFF
cdr3_nt: TGTGCCATCAGTGAGCAGGGAAACACTGAAGCTTTCTTT

d_call: NA
v_call: TRBV7-9
j_call: TRBJ2-1
clone_size: NA
cdr3_aa: CASSLEGFSGHYNEQFF
cdr3_nt: TGTGCCAGCAGCTTAGAGGGGTTTAGCGGACACTACAATGAGCAGTTCTTC

d_call: TRBD2
v_call: TRBV30
j_call: TRBJ2-7
clone_size: NA
cdr3_aa: CAWSVLGGRPVEQYF
cdr3_nt: TGTGCCTGGAGTGTCCTGGGCGGGAGGCCGGTCGAGCAGTACTTC

d_call: NA
v_call: TRBV9
j_call: TRBJ1-2
clone_size: NA
cdr3_aa: CASSAQIKAQGSGYTF
cdr3_nt: TGTGCCAGCAGCGCCCAAATAAAGGCACAGGGAAGTGGCTACACCTTC

d_call: NA
v_call: TRBV5-6
j_call: TRBJ2-5
clone_size: once
cdr3_aa: CASSLERGGVETQYF
cdr3_nt: TGTGCCAGCAGCTTGGAGAGGGGGGGTGTGGAGACCCAGTACTTC

d_call: TRBD2
v_call: TRBV28
j_call: TRBJ2-3
clone_size: few
cdr3_aa: CASSLGSTSSSTDTQYF
cdr3_nt: TGTGCCAGCAGTTTGGGGTCGACTAGCAGTAGCACAGATACGCAGTATTTT

d_call: TRBD2
v_call: TRBV5-6
j_call: TRBJ2-2
clone_size: NA
cdr3_aa: CASNERASGTPGELFF
cdr3_nt: TGTGCCAGCAACGAGCGGGCTAGCGGGACCCCCGGGGAGCTGTTTTTT

d_call: TRBD1
v_call: TRBV5-1
j_call: TRBJ2-5
clone_size: NA
cdr3_aa: CASSLDTGGQETQYF
cdr3_nt: TGCGCCAGCAGCTTGGATACAGGGGGGCAAGAGACCCAGTACTTC

d_call: NA
v_call: TRBV18
j_call: TRBJ2-5
clone_size: NA
cdr3_aa: CASSPQVSIQETQYF
cdr3_nt: TGTGCCAGCTCACCACAAGTCAGTATACAAGAGACCCAGTACTTC

d_call: NA
v_call: TRBV9
j_call: TRBJ2-5
clone_size: once
cdr3_aa: CASSVVPQETQYF
cdr3_nt: TGTGCCAGCAGCGTAGTTCCGCAAGAGACCCAGTACTTC

d_call: NA
v_call: TRBV6-5
j_call: TRBJ2-2
clone_size: NA
cdr3_aa: CASRSPVSGGELFF
cdr3_nt: TGTGCCAGCAGATCGCCCGTGTCGGGCGGGGAGCTGTTTTTT

d_call: NA
v_call: TRBV2
j_call: TRBJ2-3
clone_size: NA
cdr3_aa: CASFGPPAGDRTDTQYF
cdr3_nt: TGTGCCAGCTTTGGGCCCCCAGCAGGGGATAGGACAGATACGCAGTATTTT

d_call: TRBD1
v_call: TRBV19
j_call: TRBJ1-5
clone_size: NA
cdr3_aa: CASSKQGGRLNQPQHF
cdr3_nt: TGTGCCAGTAGTAAACAGGGGGGCCGACTCAATCAGCCCCAGCATTTT

d_call: TRBD2
v_call: TRBV4-1
j_call: TRBJ2-1
clone_size: once
cdr3_aa: CASSQGEVAGAYNEQFF
cdr3_nt: TGCGCCAGCAGCCAGGGGGAGGTAGCGGGAGCCTACAATGAGCAGTTCTTC

d_call: TRBD1
v_call: TRBV27
j_call: TRBJ2-7
clone_size: NA
cdr3_aa: CASRGRGSYEQYF
cdr3_nt: TGTGCCAGCAGGGGCAGGGGGAGCTACGAGCAGTACTTC

d_call: NA
v_call: TRBV27
j_call: TRBJ1-1
clone_size: NA
cdr3_aa: CASSLKLNTEAFF
cdr3_nt: TGTGCCAGCAGTTTGAAGCTGAACACTGAAGCTTTCTTT

d_call: TRBD2
v_call: TRBV10-1
j_call: TRBJ2-7
clone_size: NA
cdr3_aa: CASSESSGRDEQYF
cdr3_nt: TGCGCCAGCAGTGAGTCTAGCGGGAGGGACGAGCAGTACTTC

d_call: NA
v_call: TRBV28
j_call: TRBJ1-2
clone_size: NA
cdr3_aa: CASSFILGYTF
cdr3_nt: TGTGCCAGCAGTTTCATACTCGGCTACACCTTC

d_call: TRBD2
v_call: TRBV9
j_call: TRBJ2-1
clone_size: few
cdr3_aa: CASGTSGPNNEQFF
cdr3_nt: TGTGCCAGCGGAACTAGCGGACCCAACAATGAGCAGTTCTTC

d_call: NA
v_call: TRBV25-1
j_call: TRBJ2-3
clone_size: NA
cdr3_aa: CASSDNKNSDTQYF
cdr3_nt: TGTGCCAGCAGTGACAACAAAAATTCAGATACGCAGTATTTT

d_call: TRBD1
v_call: TRBV6-5
j_call: TRBJ1-4
clone_size: once
cdr3_aa: CASSTRTGADEKLFF
cdr3_nt: TGTGCCAGCAGTACCCGGACAGGGGCGGATGAAAAACTGTTTTTT

d_call: TRBD1
v_call: TRBV10-3
j_call: TRBJ1-5
clone_size: NA
cdr3_aa: CAISRGDSSGGSNQPQHF
cdr3_nt: TGTGCCATCAGCAGGGGGGACAGTTCGGGCGGAAGCAATCAGCCCCAGCATTTT

d_call: TRBD1
v_call: TRBV5-4
j_call: TRBJ2-3
clone_size: NA
cdr3_aa: CASSSGQGVTDTQYF
cdr3_nt: TGTGCCAGCAGCTCGGGACAGGGGGTGACAGATACGCAGTATTTT

d_call: TRBD2
v_call: TRBV27
j_call: TRBJ2-5
clone_size: NA
cdr3_aa: CASSFGGSIETQYF
cdr3_nt: TGTGCCAGCAGTTTCGGCGGGAGTATAGAGACCCAGTACTTC

d_call: NA
v_call: TRBV14
j_call: TRBJ2-2
clone_size: NA
cdr3_aa: CASSQDSPDRAGTGELFF
cdr3_nt: TGTGCCAGCAGCCAAGATTCCCCAGACCGGGCGGGGACCGGGGAGCTGTTTTTT

d_call: TRBD1
v_call: TRBV19
j_call: TRBJ1-1
clone_size: once
cdr3_aa: CASSTATGTNTEAFF
cdr3_nt: TGTGCCAGTAGTACCGCGACAGGGACGAACACTGAAGCTTTCTTT

d_call: TRBD2
v_call: TRBV10-1
j_call: TRBJ2-1
clone_size: few
cdr3_aa: CASSDGTSGRNEQFF
cdr3_nt: TGCGCCAGCAGTGACGGGACTAGCGGGAGAAATGAGCAGTTCTTC

d_call: NA
v_call: TRBV24-1
j_call: TRBJ1-5
clone_size: NA
cdr3_aa: CATSDPRLGGNQPQHF
cdr3_nt: TGTGCCACCAGTGATCCCCGCCTGGGCGGCAATCAGCCCCAGCATTTT

d_call: NA
v_call: TRBV28
j_call: TRBJ1-2
clone_size: NA
cdr3_aa: CASSPAQGVYGYTF
cdr3_nt: TGTGCCAGCAGCCCGGCTCAGGGTGTTTATGGCTACACCTTC

d_call: TRBD2
v_call: TRBV5-6
j_call: TRBJ2-7
clone_size: NA
cdr3_aa: CASSLSGTSLYEQYF
cdr3_nt: TGTGCCAGCAGCCTGTCCGGGACTAGCCTCTACGAGCAGTACTTC

d_call: TRBD2
v_call: TRBV6-2/TRBV6-3
j_call: TRBJ2-5
clone_size: NA
cdr3_aa: CASSYSSVVASGSWETQYF
cdr3_nt: TGTGCCAGCAGTTACTCATCCGTGGTGGCTAGCGGGAGTTGGGAGACCCAGTACTTC